A single sample is the source of the 24 T cell receptor beta chains below, sequenced in a study of response to subunit inactivated influenza vaccine. One entry per CDR3 protein, called by TCRdb with MiXCR from the RT-PCR reads. The profile covers hundreds of thousands of distinct CDR3 sequences, with about 8% appearing a single time and around 13% taken by the ten largest. The specimen comprised PBMCs from blood, sampled about 23 months after vaccination. The receptors were sampled from a man between 50 and 69 years old who received an inactivated influenza vaccine.

This clonotype was seen repeatedly, ten times or more. V usage is TRBV11-2 and J usage is TRBJ2-5; 7 bases align to TRBD2. V trimming: 0 bases; J trimming: 6 bases; junction bases outside the gene matches: 7. Germline values: CDR1 SGHAT, CDR2 FQNNGV. CDR3 length: 15 residues. CDR3 sequence: CASSLDRAGAKTQYF. DNA for the CDR3: TGTGCCAGCAGCTTAGATCGGGCGGGAGCAAAGACCCAGTACTTC.

This clonotype was picked up many times. The gene calls are TRBV6-5 and TRBJ1-5, with no clear D. Germline V gene data show CDR1 as MNHEY and CDR2 as SVGAGI. The CDR3 extends over 18 amino acids. V lost 0 bases and J 0 bases, leaving 15 bases between the germline ends. CDR3 sequence reads: CASSYSGRNLYSNQPQHF. In DNA form, the CDR3 reads TGTGCCAGCAGTTACTCGGGCAGAAACCTATATAGCAATCAGCCCCAGCATTTT.

V and J are TRBV3-1 and TRBJ1-4; a possible D gene is TRBD1 (6 bases). V lost 5 bases, J lost 3 bases, and 19 bases lay in between. This CDR3 spans 17 amino acids. Per the germline V gene, CDR1 is LGHDT and CDR2 is YNNKEL (reference sequence). The CDR3 DNA is TGTGCCAGCAGCGCTAGGACAGCGCCGGGGGCTAATGAAAAACTGTTTTTT. Its translation is CASSARTAPGANEKLFF.

This clonotype showed up just a few times. The chain uses TRBV20-1 and TRBJ2-1; 9 bases line up with TRBD2. Losses at the gene ends were 6 bases for V and 8 bases for J; bases not matched to a gene: 17. This CDR3 is built from 16 residues. Germline CDR1 reads DFQATT; CDR2 reads SNEGSKA (reference sequence). CDR3 sequence: CSARYWISGSIYEQFF. In nucleotides, the CDR3 is TGCAGTGCCAGGTACTGGATTAGCGGGAGTATCTATGAGCAGTTCTTC.

The chain links TRBV3-1 to TRBJ2-3, with 7 bases aligning to TRBD2. The junction had 15 bases not matched to a gene; V was cut back by 4 bases and J by 2 bases. In germline, CDR1 is LGHDT, CDR2 YNNKEL (reference sequence). CDR3 size: 18 residues. CDR3 bases: TGTGCCAGCAGCCCCGGCAGAGCGGGCGGGAGTGTCACAGATACGCAGTATTTT. It specifies CASSPGRAGGSVTDTQYF.

There are a few counts of this clonotype. The rearrangement uses TRBV3-1 and TRBJ2-3; 7 bases fit TRBD2. This CDR3 region has 14 residues. Germline-derived CDR1 and CDR2 are LGHDT and YNNKEL (reference sequence). Trimming removed 3 bases from V and 4 bases from J; junction bases left unmatched: 4. This CDR3 is CASSQRELPDTQYF. The CDR3 coding sequence is TGTGCCAGCAGCCAGCGGGAGCTCCCAGATACGCAGTATTTT.

This clonotype came up a few times. This chain connects TRBV4-3 to TRBJ2-7, with no clear D. V lost 0 bases to trimming and J lost 9 bases, with 18 bases between them. The CDR3 is 15 amino acids. Germline V gives CDR1 LGHNA, CDR2 YSLEER. The CDR3 protein is CASSQDLNTSGGQYF. CDR3 DNA: TGCGCCAGCAGCCAAGATTTGAACACCTCAGGCGGGCAGTACTTC.

In this sample, this clonotype turned up a few times. This chain connects TRBV7-2 to TRBJ2-5; a weak D match, TRBD1 (8 bases). This CDR3 contains 16 residues. V was trimmed by 1 base and J by 5 bases, leaving 17 bases between them. Looked up from germline, CDR1 is SGHTA and CDR2 is FQGNSA. The CDR3 region has the DNA TGTGCCAGCAGCTTAGACAGGGGGAGGGTATTGGAGACCCAGTACTTC. Translated: CASSLDRGRVLETQYF. The full variable domain, its missing parts supplied by reference TRBV7-2 and TRBJ2-5, is GAGVSQSPSNKVTEKGKDVELRCDPISGHTALYWYRQSLGQGLEFLIYFQGNSAPDKSGLPSDRFSAERTGGSVSTLTIQRTQQEDSAVYLCASSLDRGRVLETQYFGPGTRLLVL.

This clonotype was recorded at least ten times. This chain connects TRBV4-1 to TRBJ2-7, with TRBD1 matching 8 bases. Germline V gene sequence: CDR1 MGHRA, CDR2 YSYEKL. J lost 3 bases, V lost 0 bases, and 13 bases had no gene match. This CDR3 is 18 amino acids long. CDR3 sequence: CASSQDFLVTGAHYEQYF. Written as DNA, the CDR3 is TGCGCCAGCAGCCAAGATTTTCTCGTGACAGGGGCCCACTACGAGCAGTACTTC.

This clonotype has a handful of counts. The genes are TRBV7-8 and TRBJ1-2; D might be TRBD1 (5 bases). V was cut by 5 bases and J by 6 bases, with 13 bases left in between. Germline values: CDR1 SGHVS, CDR2 FQNEAQ. This CDR3 has 13 residues. The CDR3 DNA is TGTGCCAGCAGCCCCGAGAGGGACCATGGCTACACCTTC. This gives the protein CASSPERDHGYTF.

The V and J genes are TRBV7-2 and TRBJ1-2, with TRBD1 identical over 7 bases. V was pared by 4 bases and J by 0 bases, with 5 bases of the junction left unmatched. The V gene's germline CDR1 is SGHTA and CDR2 FQGNSA. The CDR3 sequence is 15 residues long. For the CDR3, the DNA is TGTGCCAGCAGCTCATGGACAGGAGCTAACTATGGCTACACCTTC. Amino acids: CASSSWTGANYGYTF.

This clonotype was observed a few times. The chain is built from TRBV29-1 and TRBJ2-1, with 8 bases that match TRBD2. The CDR3 runs 16 residues. Germline V gene data show CDR1 as SQVTM and CDR2 as ANQGSEA. V was clipped by 5 bases and J by 6 bases; unmatched bases: 15. The CDR3 loop reads CSVRRGKVAGINEQFF. CDR3 nucleotide sequence: TGCAGCGTTCGAAGAGGGAAGGTAGCGGGAATCAATGAGCAGTTCTTC.

There are a few counts of this clonotype. The chain links TRBV12-3 or TRBV12-4 to TRBJ2-1; 13 bases match TRBD2. V shed 5 bases, J shed 3 bases, and the junction held 4 bases outside the gene matches. The CDR3 is 16 residues long. The CDR3 sequence is CASSPGLAGFYNEQFF. CDR3 DNA: TGTGCCAGCAGTCCGGGACTAGCGGGATTCTACAATGAGCAGTTCTTC.

The chain is built from TRBV14 and TRBJ2-1; 9 nucleotides agree with TRBD2. Germline loops: CDR1 SGHDN, CDR2 FVKESK. After removal of 1 base from V and 2 bases from J, the junction contained 6 bases not matched to a gene. The CDR3 has 17 amino acids. CDR3 coding DNA: TGTGCCAGCAGCCAAGTCGGTGCGGGGGGGCCCTACAATGAGCAGTTCTTC. Amino acids: CASSQVGAGGPYNEQFF.

This clonotype has more than one count but fewer than ten. CDR3 coding DNA: TGCAGTGCCCCGGACCAATTCTACGAGCAGTACTTC. It encodes CSAPDQFYEQYF. The chain has TRBV20-1 and TRBJ2-7; D is unresolved. The V end lost 6 bases, the J end lost 3 bases, and 12 bases lay between the germline ends. The CDR3 length is 12 residues. Germline-derived CDR1 and CDR2 are DFQATT and SNEGSKA (reference sequence).

The chain joins TRBV30 to TRBJ1-5; D not resolved. Germline values: CDR1 GTSNPN, CDR2 SVGIG (reference sequence). Trimming stripped 3 bases from V and 3 bases from J, with 9 bases between. The CDR3 covers 13 residues. DNA of the CDR3: TGTGCCTGGAGAGGGAACCTCAATCAGCCCCAGCATTTT. Translated, it gives CAWRGNLNQPQHF.

This clonotype has just a few counts. The V gene is TRBV13, the J gene TRBJ1-6; 9 bases align to TRBD1. Per germline, CDR1 PRHDT and CDR2 FYEKMQ (reference sequence). With 5 bases clipped from V and 9 bases from J, the junction kept 8 bases outside the gene matches. The CDR3 has 15 amino acids. CDR3 nucleotides: TGTGCCAGCAGCGCCGGGACAGGGCGAAGTTCACCCCTCCACTTT. Residues: CASSAGTGRSSPLHF. The full variable domain, in which reference TRBV13 and TRBJ1-6 provide the parts outside the CDR3, is AAGVIQSPRHLIKEKRETATLKCYPIPRHDTVYWYQQGPGQDPQFLISFYEKMQSDKGSIPDRFSAQQFSDYHSELNMSSLELGDSALYFCASSAGTGRSSPLHFGNGTRLTVT.

This chain links TRBV11-2 with TRBJ2-7, with 7 bases identical to TRBD2. CDR3 size: 14 residues. CDR1 SGHAT and CDR2 FQNNGV come from the germline V gene. V was clipped by 0 bases and J by 10 bases; unmatched bases: 9. In nucleotides, the CDR3 is TGTGCCAGCAGCTTAGAGCGGGGGTCCCTTCCACAGTACTTC. It translates to CASSLERGSLPQYF.

This clonotype was counted only a few times. The chain uses TRBV18 and TRBJ2-1, with D possibly called TRBD1 or TRBD2 (6 bases each). V was clipped by 5 bases and J by 5 bases, with 22 bases between them. The CDR3 runs 17 residues. Germline V gene sequence: CDR1 KGHSH, CDR2 LQKENI. CDR3 sequence reads: CASSSSRGVPANNEQFF. CDR3 DNA sequence: TGTGCCAGCTCATCCTCTAGGGGGGTCCCGGCCAACAATGAGCAGTTCTTC.

In its sample, this clonotype was seen many times. This chain links TRBV4-1 with TRBJ2-7; TRBD1 agrees at 9 bases. From germline, CDR1 is MGHRA and CDR2 YSYEKL. The CDR3 spans 16 residues. Germline trimming cut 3 bases from V and 3 bases from J; bases unmatched to any gene: 9. The CDR3 DNA reads as TGCGCCAGCAGCCAGGCGCCGGGACAGGGATTCTACGAGCAGTACTTC. As protein: CASSQAPGQGFYEQYF.

The chain couples TRBV5-1 to TRBJ1-1; weak D call: TRBD1 (5 bases). V was trimmed by 4 bases and J by 5 bases, leaving 15 bases between them. Per germline, CDR1 SGHRS and CDR2 YFSETQ. CDR3 size: 14 residues. In nucleotides, the CDR3 is TGCGCCAGCAGCGCGACTAGGGGTGGTACTGAAGCTTTCTTT. Its translation: CASSATRGGTEAFF.

Ten or more counts support this clonotype. The chain joins TRBV5-5 to TRBJ2-3; D not certain. Trimming shortened V by 4 bases and J by 2 bases, and 11 bases separated the two germline ends. The CDR3 covers 14 residues. Germline V gives CDR1 SGHKS, CDR2 YYEKEE (reference sequence). CDR3 sequence (DNA): TGTGCCAGCAGCGCGAGTTGGCCCACAGATACGCAGTATTTT. This codes for CASSASWPTDTQYF.

This clonotype was observed many times. The chain couples TRBV3-1 to TRBJ1-5, with 11 positions matching TRBD1. V lost 3 bases and J lost 7; bases outside the gene matches: 2. There are 14 residues in the CDR3. Germline CDR1 is LGHDT and CDR2 is YNNKEL (reference sequence). The DNA for the CDR3 is TGTGCCAGCAGCCAGGGACAGGGGGTGCAGCCCCAGCATTTT. Translated: CASSQGQGVQPQHF.

This rearrangement joins TRBV5-1 to TRBJ2-3, with D possibly being TRBD2 (5 bases). CDR1 and CDR2 from the germline V gene are SGHRS and YFSETQ. V was shortened by 0 bases and J by 0 bases, with 11 bases between the two germline ends. This CDR3 comprises 16 residues. CDR3 amino acids: CASSLGSGSSTDTQYF. The CDR3 nucleotides are TGCGCCAGCAGCTTGGGATCGGGATCTAGCACAGATACGCAGTATTTT.